This is a list of T cell receptor beta chains from one sample in a study of regulatory T cells. Clones were read by immunoSEQ multiplex PCR, and TCRdb kept only the in-frame ones, dropping some. The data contain around 32,000 clones, about nine tenths of them seen just once; the ten biggest clones take up about 1.6%. Material: conventional CD4+ T cells sorted from blood. These receptors came from a person aged 18-30 years with CD3G deficiency. CDR3s include the opening cysteine and the closing phenylalanine or tryptophan. The D gene is left open where the match is weak. Expanded clones get a size class; other rows say once, few or many, or leave the size out.

V gene: TRBV7-9; D gene: NA; J gene: TRBJ2-5; clone size: NA; CDR3 protein: CASSLDAQETQYF; CDR3 DNA: TGTGCCAGCAGCTTAGACGCCCAAGAGACCCAGTACTTC
V gene: TRBV19; D gene: NA; J gene: TRBJ2-4; clone size: NA; CDR3 protein: CASSIDHGRIQYF; CDR3 DNA: TGTGCCAGTAGTATAGATCATGGGAGGATTCAGTACTTC
V gene: TRBV14; D gene: TRBD2; J gene: TRBJ2-1; clone size: NA; CDR3 protein: CASSPYARGLAGSWNEQFF; CDR3 DNA: TGTGCCAGCAGCCCATACGCTCGTGGGCTAGCGGGGTCTTGGAATGAGCAGTTCTTC
V gene: TRBV6-1; D gene: TRBD1; J gene: TRBJ1-1; clone size: NA; CDR3 protein: CASSEWGRGATEAFF; CDR3 DNA: TGTGCCAGCAGTGAATGGGGCAGGGGGGCCACTGAAGCTTTCTTT
V gene: TRBV6-1; D gene: NA; J gene: TRBJ2-5; clone size: NA; CDR3 protein: CASGHWGAQETQYF; CDR3 DNA: TGTGCCAGCGGTCACTGGGGCGCGCAAGAGACCCAGTACTTC
V gene: TRBV6-1; D gene: TRBD2; J gene: TRBJ2-2; clone size: NA; CDR3 protein: CASSTAGVETGELFF; CDR3 DNA: TGTGCCAGCAGCACAGCGGGAGTTGAGACCGGGGAGCTGTTTTTT
V gene: TRBV6-1; D gene: TRBD1; J gene: TRBJ2-7; clone size: NA; CDR3 protein: CASSAGQGADEQYF; CDR3 DNA: TGTGCCAGCAGTGCGGGACAGGGGGCCGACGAGCAGTACTTC
V gene: TRBV28; D gene: NA; J gene: TRBJ2-4; clone size: NA; CDR3 protein: CASSFYRENIQYF; CDR3 DNA: TGTGCCAGCAGTTTTTACAGGGAAAACATTCAGTACTTC
V gene: TRBV28; D gene: TRBD1; J gene: TRBJ2-3; clone size: NA; CDR3 protein: CASTRTGSLSHTQYF; CDR3 DNA: TGTGCCAGCACCAGGACAGGGTCTCTTTCCCATACGCAGTATTTT
V gene: TRBV28; D gene: NA; J gene: TRBJ1-5; clone size: NA; CDR3 protein: CASSLAGLPQHF; CDR3 DNA: TGTGCCAGCAGTTTGGCCGGGCTTCCCCAGCATTTT
V gene: TRBV6-5; D gene: NA; J gene: TRBJ2-7; clone size: NA; CDR3 protein: CASTNTLGEQYF; CDR3 DNA: TGTGCCAGCACGAACACTCTGGGGGAGCAGTACTTC
V gene: TRBV28; D gene: TRBD1; J gene: TRBJ2-7; clone size: NA; CDR3 protein: CASRDRGGSYEQYF; CDR3 DNA: TGTGCCAGCAGGGACAGGGGCGGCTCCTACGAGCAGTACTTC
V gene: TRBV6-6; D gene: TRBD2; J gene: TRBJ2-1; clone size: NA; CDR3 protein: CASQDSGRGGNEQFF; CDR3 DNA: TGTGCCAGCCAAGATAGCGGGAGAGGGGGCAATGAGCAGTTCTTC
V gene: TRBV5-1; D gene: NA; J gene: TRBJ2-3; clone size: NA; CDR3 protein: CASSLLSGHGTDTQYF; CDR3 DNA: TGCGCCAGCAGCTTACTTTCTGGGCACGGCACAGATACGCAGTATTTT
V gene: TRBV18; D gene: NA; J gene: TRBJ2-5; clone size: NA; CDR3 protein: CASSPTGSLETQYF; CDR3 DNA: TGTGCCAGCTCACCTACAGGGTCCTTAGAGACCCAGTACTTC
V gene: TRBV5-1; D gene: NA; J gene: TRBJ2-2; clone size: once; CDR3 protein: CASRSGPYTGELFF; CDR3 DNA: TGCGCCAGCAGGTCAGGACCCTACACCGGGGAGCTGTTTTTT
V gene: TRBV18; D gene: TRBD1; J gene: TRBJ2-7; clone size: NA; CDR3 protein: CASSPGTGSVSSYEQYF; CDR3 DNA: TGTGCCAGCTCACCGGGGACAGGGAGTGTTAGCTCCTACGAGCAGTACTTC
V gene: TRBV19; D gene: NA; J gene: TRBJ2-1; clone size: NA; CDR3 protein: CASSARTNAGEQFF; CDR3 DNA: TGTGCCAGTAGTGCCCGGACTAACGCAGGCGAGCAGTTCTTC
V gene: TRBV6-1; D gene: NA; J gene: TRBJ2-7; clone size: NA; CDR3 protein: CASSEVWRYEQYF; CDR3 DNA: TGTGCCAGCAGTGAAGTGTGGCGCTACGAGCAGTACTTC
V gene: TRBV5-1; D gene: NA; J gene: TRBJ2-4; clone size: NA; CDR3 protein: CASSLAGGPGDIQYF; CDR3 DNA: TGCGCCAGCAGCTTGGCCGGAGGGCCAGGGGACATTCAGTACTTC
V gene: TRBV19; D gene: NA; J gene: TRBJ1-1; clone size: NA; CDR3 protein: CASTPTGMNTEAFF; CDR3 DNA: TGTGCCAGTACCCCGACAGGAATGAACACTGAAGCTTTCTTT
V gene: TRBV5-1; D gene: NA; J gene: TRBJ1-2; clone size: NA; CDR3 protein: CASSLARGDDGYTF; CDR3 DNA: TGCGCCAGCAGCTTGGCCCGGGGGGACGATGGCTACACCTTC
V gene: TRBV10-3; D gene: TRBD1; J gene: TRBJ2-7; clone size: NA; CDR3 protein: CASDPEGARDEQYF; CDR3 DNA: TGTGCCTCCGACCCAGAGGGGGCGCGGGACGAGCAGTACTTC
V gene: TRBV28; D gene: TRBD1; J gene: TRBJ2-7; clone size: NA; CDR3 protein: CASKSGQGNYEQYF; CDR3 DNA: TGTGCCAGCAAATCGGGACAGGGAAACTACGAGCAGTACTTC
V gene: TRBV5-1; D gene: TRBD1; J gene: TRBJ2-1; clone size: NA; CDR3 protein: CASSFDRGEQFF; CDR3 DNA: TGCGCCAGCAGCTTTGACAGGGGTGAGCAGTTCTTC
V gene: TRBV13; D gene: TRBD2; J gene: TRBJ2-1; clone size: NA; CDR3 protein: CASSSPGGPHNEQFF; CDR3 DNA: TGTGCCAGCAGTTCCCCGGGGGGGCCCCACAATGAGCAGTTCTTC
V gene: TRBV7-2; D gene: TRBD2; J gene: TRBJ2-1; clone size: NA; CDR3 protein: CASSQSGLAGGDEQFF; CDR3 DNA: TGTGCCAGCAGCCAAAGCGGACTAGCGGGGGGCGATGAGCAGTTCTTC
V gene: TRBV6-1; D gene: TRBD2; J gene: TRBJ2-3; clone size: NA; CDR3 protein: CASSAGTSGRSTDTQYF; CDR3 DNA: TGTGCCAGCAGTGCGGGTACTAGCGGCAGGAGCACAGATACGCAGTATTTT
V gene: TRBV12-5; D gene: NA; J gene: TRBJ2-6; clone size: NA; CDR3 protein: CASGLFPGSSGANVLTF; CDR3 DNA: TGTGCTAGTGGCTTATTCCCTGGGAGCTCTGGGGCCAACGTCCTGACTTTC
V gene: TRBV13; D gene: NA; J gene: TRBJ1-3; clone size: NA; CDR3 protein: CASRSQGPGHDTIYF; CDR3 DNA: TGTGCCAGCAGGTCACAGGGCCCAGGGCATGACACCATATATTTT
V gene: TRBV5-6; D gene: NA; J gene: TRBJ2-7; clone size: NA; CDR3 protein: CASSLGGYEQYF; CDR3 DNA: TGTGCCAGCAGCTTGGGTGGCTACGAGCAGTACTTC
V gene: TRBV30; D gene: NA; J gene: TRBJ1-3; clone size: once; CDR3 protein: CAWSHSSGNTIYF; CDR3 DNA: TGTGCCTGGTCGCACAGCTCTGGAAACACCATATATTTT
V gene: TRBV19; D gene: TRBD1; J gene: TRBJ1-2; clone size: NA; CDR3 protein: CASSPDRINYGYTF; CDR3 DNA: TGTGCCAGTAGTCCGGACAGGATTAACTATGGCTACACCTTC